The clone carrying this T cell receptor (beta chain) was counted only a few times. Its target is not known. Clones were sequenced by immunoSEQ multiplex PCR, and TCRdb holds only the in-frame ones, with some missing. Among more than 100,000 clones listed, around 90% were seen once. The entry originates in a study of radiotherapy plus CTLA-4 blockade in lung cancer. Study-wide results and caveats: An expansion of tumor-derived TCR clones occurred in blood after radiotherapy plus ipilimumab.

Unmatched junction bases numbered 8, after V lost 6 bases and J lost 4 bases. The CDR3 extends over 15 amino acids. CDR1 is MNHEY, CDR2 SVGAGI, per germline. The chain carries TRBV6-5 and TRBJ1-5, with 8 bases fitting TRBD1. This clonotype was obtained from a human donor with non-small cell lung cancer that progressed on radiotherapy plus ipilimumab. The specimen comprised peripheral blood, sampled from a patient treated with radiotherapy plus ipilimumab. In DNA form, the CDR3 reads TGTGCCAGCAGACCACTGTACAGGGGGAATCAGCCCCAGCATTTT. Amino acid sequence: CASRPLYRGNQPQHF.